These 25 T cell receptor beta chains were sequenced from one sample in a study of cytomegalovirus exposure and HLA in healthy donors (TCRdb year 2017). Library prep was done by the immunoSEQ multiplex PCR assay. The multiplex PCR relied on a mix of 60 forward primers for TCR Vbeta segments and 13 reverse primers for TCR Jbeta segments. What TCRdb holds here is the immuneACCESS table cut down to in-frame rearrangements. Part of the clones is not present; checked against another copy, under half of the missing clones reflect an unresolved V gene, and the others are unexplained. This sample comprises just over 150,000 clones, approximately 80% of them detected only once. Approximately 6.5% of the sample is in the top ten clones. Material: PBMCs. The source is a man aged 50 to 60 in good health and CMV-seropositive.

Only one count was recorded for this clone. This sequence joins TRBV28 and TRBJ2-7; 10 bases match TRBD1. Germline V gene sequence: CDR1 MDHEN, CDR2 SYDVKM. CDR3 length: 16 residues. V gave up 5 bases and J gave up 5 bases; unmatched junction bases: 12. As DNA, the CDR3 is TGTGCCAGCAGTCCTCCGCCCGGGACAGGGGTACACGAGCAGTACTTC. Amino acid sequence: CASSPPPGTGVHEQYF.

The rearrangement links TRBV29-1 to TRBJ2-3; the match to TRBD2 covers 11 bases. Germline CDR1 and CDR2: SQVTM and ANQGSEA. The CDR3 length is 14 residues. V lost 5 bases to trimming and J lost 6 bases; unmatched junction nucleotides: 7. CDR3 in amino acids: CSVPLAGGPDTQYF. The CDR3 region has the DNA TGCAGCGTTCCTCTAGCGGGAGGACCGGATACGCAGTATTTT.

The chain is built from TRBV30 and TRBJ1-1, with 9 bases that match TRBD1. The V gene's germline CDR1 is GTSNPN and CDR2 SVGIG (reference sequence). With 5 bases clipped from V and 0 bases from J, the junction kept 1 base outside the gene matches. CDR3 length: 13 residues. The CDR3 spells CAWDRGMNTEAFF. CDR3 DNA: TGTGCCTGGGACAGGGGGATGAACACTGAAGCTTTCTTT.

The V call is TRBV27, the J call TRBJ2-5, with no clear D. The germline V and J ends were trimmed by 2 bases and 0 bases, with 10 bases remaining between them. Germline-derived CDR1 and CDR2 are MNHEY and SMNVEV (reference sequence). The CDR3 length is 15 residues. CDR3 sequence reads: CASSLGGANQETQYF. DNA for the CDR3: TGTGCCAGCAGTTTAGGTGGAGCTAACCAAGAGACCCAGTACTTC.

The CDR3 nucleotides are TGTGCCAGCAGCGAAGCGGGAGGCTCCTACAATGAGCAGTTCTTC. It specifies CASSEAGGSYNEQFF. V gene TRBV5-4 combines with J gene TRBJ2-1, with 9 positions matching TRBD2. Looked up from germline, CDR1 is SGHNT and CDR2 is YYREEE (reference sequence). The CDR3 extends over 15 amino acids. With 4 bases clipped from V and 0 bases from J, the junction kept 2 bases outside the gene matches. Full variable domain (remainder filled in from reference TRBV5-4 and TRBJ2-1): ETGVTQSPTHLIKTRGQQVTLRCSSQSGHNTVSWYQQALGQGPQFIFQYYREEENGRGNFPPRFSGLQFPNYSSELNVNALELDDSALYLCASSEAGGSYNEQFFGPGTRLTVL.

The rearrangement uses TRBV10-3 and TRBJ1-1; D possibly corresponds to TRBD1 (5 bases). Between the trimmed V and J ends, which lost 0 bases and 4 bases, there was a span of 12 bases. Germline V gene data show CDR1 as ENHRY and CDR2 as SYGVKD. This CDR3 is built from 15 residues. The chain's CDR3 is CAISESTAGVTEAFF. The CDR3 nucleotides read TGTGCCATCAGTGAGTCGACGGCGGGGGTCACTGAAGCTTTCTTT.

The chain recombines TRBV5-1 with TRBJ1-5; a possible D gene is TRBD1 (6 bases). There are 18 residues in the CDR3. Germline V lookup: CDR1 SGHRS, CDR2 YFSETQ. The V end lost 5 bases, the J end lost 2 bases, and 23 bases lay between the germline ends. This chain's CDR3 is CASRADRDNFGGNQPQHF. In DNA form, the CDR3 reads TGCGCCAGCAGAGCCGACCGGGACAACTTTGGGGGCAATCAGCCCCAGCATTTT.

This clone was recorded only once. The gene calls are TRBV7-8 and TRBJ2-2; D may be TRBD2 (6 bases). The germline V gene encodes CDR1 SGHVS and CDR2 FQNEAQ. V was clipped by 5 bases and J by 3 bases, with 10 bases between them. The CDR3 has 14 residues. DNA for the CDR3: TGTGCCAGCAGCCACCGGAGGGACACCGGGGAGCTGTTTTTT. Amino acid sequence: CASSHRRDTGELFF.

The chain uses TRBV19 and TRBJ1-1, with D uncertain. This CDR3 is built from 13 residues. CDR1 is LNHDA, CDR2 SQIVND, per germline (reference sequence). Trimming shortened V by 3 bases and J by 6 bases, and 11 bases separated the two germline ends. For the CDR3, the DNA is TGTGCCAGTAGTATGAGGGCGGCGGCTGAAGCTTTCTTT. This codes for CASSMRAAAEAFF.

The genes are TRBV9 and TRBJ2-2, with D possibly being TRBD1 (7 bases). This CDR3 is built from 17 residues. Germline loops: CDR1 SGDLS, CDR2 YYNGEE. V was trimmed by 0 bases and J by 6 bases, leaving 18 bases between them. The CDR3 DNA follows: TGTGCCAGCAGCGTAGGACCGGCGGGGACAGCCGCCGGGGAGCTGTTTTTT. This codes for CASSVGPAGTAAGELFF.

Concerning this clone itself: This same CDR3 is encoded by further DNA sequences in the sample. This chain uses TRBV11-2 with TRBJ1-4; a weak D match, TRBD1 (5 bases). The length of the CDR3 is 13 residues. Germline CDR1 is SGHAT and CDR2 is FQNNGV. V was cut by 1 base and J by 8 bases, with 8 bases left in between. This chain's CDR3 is CASSLGRGEKLFF. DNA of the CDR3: TGTGCCAGCAGCTTAGGACGGGGGGAAAAACTGTTTTTT.

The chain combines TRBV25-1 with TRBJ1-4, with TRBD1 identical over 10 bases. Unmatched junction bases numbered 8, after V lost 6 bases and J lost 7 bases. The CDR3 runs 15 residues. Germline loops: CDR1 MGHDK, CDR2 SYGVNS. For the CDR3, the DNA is TGTGCCAGCAGCACTCCGGGACAGGGGTTTGAAAAACTGTTTTTT. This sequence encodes CASSTPGQGFEKLFF.

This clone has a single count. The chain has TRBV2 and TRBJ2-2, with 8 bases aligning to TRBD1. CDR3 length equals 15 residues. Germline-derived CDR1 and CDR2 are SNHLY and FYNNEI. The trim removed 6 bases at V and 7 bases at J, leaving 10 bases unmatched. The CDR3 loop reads CASRQFQGAGGELFF. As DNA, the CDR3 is TGTGCCAGCAGGCAATTCCAGGGGGCTGGCGGGGAGCTGTTTTTT.

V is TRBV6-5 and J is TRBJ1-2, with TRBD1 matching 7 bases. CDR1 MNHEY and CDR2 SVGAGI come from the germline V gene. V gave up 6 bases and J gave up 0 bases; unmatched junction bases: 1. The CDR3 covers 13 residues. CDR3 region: CASSGTANYGYTF. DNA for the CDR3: TGTGCCAGCAGCGGGACAGCTAACTATGGCTACACCTTC.

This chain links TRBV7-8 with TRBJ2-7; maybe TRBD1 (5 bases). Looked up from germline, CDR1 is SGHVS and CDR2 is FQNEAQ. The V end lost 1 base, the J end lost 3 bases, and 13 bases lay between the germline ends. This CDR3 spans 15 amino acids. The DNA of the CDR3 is TGTGCCAGCAGCTTAGGATCCGCAGGGAACTACGAGCAGTACTTC. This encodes CASSLGSAGNYEQYF. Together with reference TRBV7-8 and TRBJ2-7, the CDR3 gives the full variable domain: GAGVSQSPRYKVAKRGQDVALRCDPISGHVSLFWYQQALGQGPEFLTYFQNEAQLDKSGLPSDRFFAERPEGSVSTLKIQRTQQEDSAVYLCASSLGSAGNYEQYFGPGTRLTVT.

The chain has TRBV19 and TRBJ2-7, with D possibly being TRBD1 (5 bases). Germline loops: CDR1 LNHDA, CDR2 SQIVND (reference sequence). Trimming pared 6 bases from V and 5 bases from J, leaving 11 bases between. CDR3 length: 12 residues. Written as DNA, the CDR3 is TGTGCCAGTAGGGACACCCCGCACGAGCAGTACTTC. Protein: CASRDTPHEQYF.

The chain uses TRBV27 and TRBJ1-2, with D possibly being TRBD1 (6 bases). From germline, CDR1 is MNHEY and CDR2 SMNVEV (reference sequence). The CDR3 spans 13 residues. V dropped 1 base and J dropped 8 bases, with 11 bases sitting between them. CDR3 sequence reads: CASSLLQGGGYTF. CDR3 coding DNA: TGTGCCAGCAGTTTATTACAGGGCGGCGGCTACACCTTC.

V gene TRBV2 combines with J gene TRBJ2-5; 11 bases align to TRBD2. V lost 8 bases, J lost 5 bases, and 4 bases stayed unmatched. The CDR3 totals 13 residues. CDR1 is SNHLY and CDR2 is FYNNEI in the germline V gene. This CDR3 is CASLLAGDETQYF. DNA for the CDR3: TGTGCCAGCTTACTAGCGGGAGATGAGACCCAGTACTTC.

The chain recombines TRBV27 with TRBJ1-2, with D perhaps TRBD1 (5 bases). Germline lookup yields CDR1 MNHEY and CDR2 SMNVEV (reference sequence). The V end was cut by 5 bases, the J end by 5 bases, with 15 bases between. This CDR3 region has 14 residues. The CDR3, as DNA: TGTGCCAGCAGTCCACGGGACTATCTATATGGCTACACCTTC. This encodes CASSPRDYLYGYTF.

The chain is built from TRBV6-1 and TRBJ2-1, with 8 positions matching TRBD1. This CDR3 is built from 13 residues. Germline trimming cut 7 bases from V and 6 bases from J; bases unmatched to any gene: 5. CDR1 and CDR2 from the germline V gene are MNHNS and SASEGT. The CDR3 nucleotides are TGTGCCAGCATTTTCACAGGGGGCAATGAGCAGTTCTTC. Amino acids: CASIFTGGNEQFF.

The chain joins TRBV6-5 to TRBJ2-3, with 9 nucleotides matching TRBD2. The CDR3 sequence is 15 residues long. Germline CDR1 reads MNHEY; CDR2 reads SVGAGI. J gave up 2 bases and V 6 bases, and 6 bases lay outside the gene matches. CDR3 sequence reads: CASRRTSVNTDTQYF. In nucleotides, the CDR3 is TGTGCCAGCAGACGGACTAGCGTGAACACAGATACGCAGTATTTT.

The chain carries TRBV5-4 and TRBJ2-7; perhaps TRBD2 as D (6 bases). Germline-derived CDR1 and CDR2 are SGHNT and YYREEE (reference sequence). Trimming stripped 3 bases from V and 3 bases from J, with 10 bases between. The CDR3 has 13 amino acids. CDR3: CASSSGLNYEQYV. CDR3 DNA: TGTGCCAGCAGCTCGGGACTTAACTACGAGCAGTACGTC.

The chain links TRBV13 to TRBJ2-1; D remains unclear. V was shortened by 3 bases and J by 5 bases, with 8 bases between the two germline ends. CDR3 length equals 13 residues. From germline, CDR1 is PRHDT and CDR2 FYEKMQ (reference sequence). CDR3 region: CASSFTRNNEQFF. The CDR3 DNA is TGTGCCAGCAGCTTTACGCGAAACAATGAGCAGTTCTTC.

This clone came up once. The CDR3 nucleotides read TGTGCCAGCAGTTTATCCGGGACAGCGTACGAGCAGTACGTC. The encoded protein is CASSLSGTAYEQYV. The chain links TRBV27 to TRBJ2-7; 7 bases are a match to TRBD1. In germline, CDR1 is MNHEY, CDR2 SMNVEV (reference sequence). V lost 0 bases, J lost 4 bases, and 3 bases stayed unmatched. This CDR3 is 14 amino acids long.

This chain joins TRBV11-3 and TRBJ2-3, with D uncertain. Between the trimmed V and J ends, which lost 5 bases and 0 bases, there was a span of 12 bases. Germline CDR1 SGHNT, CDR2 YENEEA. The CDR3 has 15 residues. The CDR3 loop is CASSPSRLSTDTQYF. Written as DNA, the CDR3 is TGTGCCAGCAGCCCTTCCCGTTTAAGCACAGATACGCAGTATTTT.